The 18 T cell receptor beta chains listed next were all sequenced from one sample in a study of beta chain features in type 1 diabetes. Their antigens are not known. Study-wide results and limits: Shorter TCRB CDR3s, moderately but significantly so, were found in Type 1 diabetes patients in all four CD4+ subsets.

As every portion of the isolated RNA was reverse transcribed, the sequencing read expressed TCRB transcripts. The protocol was immunoSEQ multiplex PCR, while the TCRdb copy is restricted to in-frame clones and leaves out a portion. The sample has roughly 400,000 clones, around a tenth seen once. The sequencing input was central memory CD4+ T cells from blood. The receptors come from a man aged 30 to 45 with type 1 diabetes.

The chain carries TRBV7-2 and TRBJ2-6; TRBD2 aligns across 7 bases. V lost 5 bases, J lost 2 bases, and 6 bases stayed unmatched. Germline assignment: CDR1 SGHTA and CDR2 FQGNSA. CDR3 length equals 16 residues. CDR3 residues: CASSLISGAGANVLTF. DNA of the CDR3: TGTGCCAGCAGCCTTATAAGCGGGGCTGGGGCCAACGTCCTGACTTTC.

This clone was found a few times. The chain is built from TRBV10-1 and TRBJ2-5; no definite D call. CDR1 is WNHNN, CDR2 SYGVQD, per germline (reference sequence). The CDR3 runs to 13 residues. Trimming took 8 bases from V and 7 from J, leaving 17 bases between them. The CDR3 DNA is TGCGCCAGCTCCGCAACTCCCTGGGGGACCCAGTACTTC. It is translated as CASSATPWGTQYF.

The chain links TRBV4-3 to TRBJ2-2, with D unresolved. The CDR3 sequence is 13 residues long. Germline CDR1 and CDR2: LGHNA and YSLEER. The ends were cut back, 1 base at V and 7 bases at J, with 7 bases in the middle. The CDR3 region has the DNA TGCGCCAGCAGCCAAGCGGGTCACGGGGAGCTGTTTTTT. Translation: CASSQAGHGELFF.

This clone has a handful of counts. The chain uses TRBV4-1 and TRBJ1-2; no reliable D call. This CDR3 is built from 14 residues. V lost 3 bases and J lost 4, with 12 bases in between. The germline CDR1 and CDR2 sequences are MGHRA and YSYEKL. CDR3 sequence reads: CASSQDFYAYGYTF. Here the CDR3 DNA reads TGCGCCAGCAGCCAGGATTTTTATGCCTATGGCTACACCTTC.

This clone was counted between two and nine times. The rearrangement joins TRBV5-4 to TRBJ2-2, with D perhaps being TRBD1 or TRBD2 (6 bases each). The CDR3 loop spans 15 amino acids. The germline V gene has CDR1 SGHNT and CDR2 YYREEE (reference sequence). Trimming pared 4 bases from V and 3 bases from J, leaving 13 bases between. The chain's CDR3 is CASSRGGTDTGELFF. Here the CDR3 DNA reads TGTGCCAGCAGCCGAGGGGGGACGGACACCGGGGAGCTGTTTTTT.

CDR3 region: CASSKQAYEQYF. CDR3 bases: TGTGCCAGTAGTAAACAGGCGTACGAGCAGTACTTC. The chain links TRBV19 to TRBJ2-7, with a tentative D call TRBD1 (5 bases). V dropped 4 bases and J dropped 4 bases, with 8 bases sitting between them. The germline V gene encodes CDR1 LNHDA and CDR2 SQIVND (reference sequence). This CDR3 spans 12 amino acids. The full variable domain, its missing parts supplied by reference TRBV19 and TRBJ2-7, is DGGITQSPKYLFRKEGQNVTLSCEQNLNHDAMYWYRQDPGQGLRLIYYSQIVNDFQKGDIAEGYSVSREKKESFPLTVTSAQKNPTAFYLCASSKQAYEQYFGPGTRLTVT.

This clone was seen only a few times. The chain combines TRBV2 with TRBJ2-1; 9 bases are shared with TRBD1. The ends lost 5 bases at V and 5 bases at J; junction bases unmatched: 10. The CDR3 length is 16 residues. Germline loops: CDR1 SNHLY, CDR2 FYNNEI. CDR3 loop: CASSKDRGYMDNEQFF. The CDR3 nucleotides read TGTGCCAGCAGTAAGGACAGGGGATATATGGACAATGAGCAGTTCTTC. Variable domain in full (rest from reference TRBV2 and TRBJ2-1): EPEVTQTPSHQVTQMGQEVILRCVPISNHLYFYWYRQILGQKVEFLVSFYNNEISEKSEIFDDQFSVERPDGSNFTLKIRSTKLEDSAMYFCASSKDRGYMDNEQFFGPGTRLTVL.

Comment on this clone: At the DNA level, this CDR3 is encoded by other sequences in the same sample as well. The rearrangement uses TRBV6-5 and TRBJ2-3; D is undetermined. This CDR3 is built from 13 residues. From germline, CDR1 is MNHEY and CDR2 SVGAGI. V lost 7 bases to trimming and J lost 1 base, with 9 bases between them. In DNA, the CDR3 is TGTGCCAGCACCCCATCGGGCACAGATACGCAGTATTTT. Residues: CASTPSGTDTQYF.

This clone was seen a handful of times. This sequence joins TRBV7-2 and TRBJ2-6; D is unresolved. The CDR3 has 14 residues. Germline-derived CDR1 and CDR2 are SGHTA and FQGNSA. V was clipped by 1 base and J by 1 base, with 2 bases between them. The DNA of the CDR3 is TGTGCCAGCAGCTTAGTGTCTGGGGCCAACGTCCTGACTTTC. This codes for CASSLVSGANVLTF. The full variable domain, its missing parts supplied by reference TRBV7-2 and TRBJ2-6, is GAGVSQSPSNKVTEKGKDVELRCDPISGHTALYWYRQSLGQGLEFLIYFQGNSAPDKSGLPSDRFSAERTGGSVSTLTIQRTQQEDSAVYLCASSLVSGANVLTFGAGSRLTVL.

This chain joins TRBV7-9 and TRBJ1-2; D uncertain. V gave up 4 bases and J gave up 7 bases, with 10 bases separating them. CDR1 and CDR2 from the germline V gene are SEHNR and FQNEAQ (reference sequence). The CDR3 spans 12 residues. The CDR3 region is CASSSEFAGYTF. The CDR3 DNA follows: TGTGCCAGCAGCTCTGAGTTCGCTGGCTACACCTTC.

This clone has just a few counts. This chain uses TRBV4-2 with TRBJ2-5; D is uncertain. Germline CDR1 is LGHNA and CDR2 is YNFKEQ. This CDR3 comprises 13 residues. The V gene lost 0 bases and the J gene lost 4 bases, with 6 bases spanning the gap. The CDR3 loop is CASSQDGRETQYF. As DNA, the CDR3 is TGTGCCAGCAGCCAAGACGGTCGAGAGACCCAGTACTTC.

In this sample, this clone turned up a few times. The chain employs TRBV28 and TRBJ2-1; D possibly uses TRBD1 or TRBD2 (5 bases each). V shed 5 bases and J shed 11 bases, with 13 bases lying between them. Looked up from germline, CDR1 is MDHEN and CDR2 is SYDVKM. CDR3 length equals 12 residues. The CDR3 loop is CASSRQSTKQFF. The CDR3 nucleotides are TGTGCCAGCAGTAGACAGTCGACTAAGCAGTTCTTC.

There are a few counts of this clone. The chain combines TRBV19 with TRBJ1-1; D possibly corresponds to TRBD1 (6 bases). The CDR3 totals 13 residues. V was shortened by 7 bases and J by 6 bases, with 15 bases between the two germline ends. Germline CDR1 is LNHDA and CDR2 is SQIVND (reference sequence). The CDR3 region has the DNA TGTGCCAGTACCCTCACACAGGGACCTGAAGCTTTCTTT. This encodes CASTLTQGPEAFF.

This clone showed up just a few times. The rearrangement joins TRBV10-1 to TRBJ2-5; D is ambiguous. The CDR3 has 13 residues. Deletions cut 3 bases from V and 5 bases from J, with 10 bases between. In germline, CDR1 is WNHNN, CDR2 SYGVQD (reference sequence). The CDR3 loop is CASSDRFSETQYF. The CDR3 coding sequence is TGCGCCAGCAGTGATCGGTTCTCGGAGACCCAGTACTTC.

The chain couples TRBV29-1 to TRBJ2-7; 7 nucleotides align to TRBD2. With the DNA end fitting TRBJ2-5 better, the J assignment may be wrong. The CDR3 is 11 amino acids. The germline CDR1 and CDR2 sequences are SQVTM and ANQGSEA. CDR3 sequence (DNA): TGCAGCGTTGAGGGGGGGACGACCCAGTACTTC. Translation gives CSVEGGTTQYF.

This clone has just a few counts. V gene TRBV11-2 combines with J gene TRBJ1-2; tentatively, D is TRBD1 (5 bases). V was shortened by 5 bases and J by 8 bases, with 18 bases between the two germline ends. The CDR3 sequence is 14 residues long. From germline, CDR1 is SGHAT and CDR2 FQNNGV. The CDR3 sequence: CASSPGLLSGGYTF. DNA of the CDR3: TGTGCCAGCAGCCCGGGACTGCTTTCTGGGGGCTACACCTTC.

The sample holds a few counts of this clone. The chain uses TRBV18 and TRBJ1-5; the D is unclear. V shed 3 bases and J shed 1 base, with 13 bases lying between them. Germline CDR1 KGHSH, CDR2 LQKENI. The CDR3 sequence is 16 residues long. CDR3 in amino acids: CASSPTTPGSNQPQHF. The CDR3 DNA sequence: TGTGCCAGCTCACCGACGACACCGGGCAGCAATCAGCCCCAGCATTTT. Full variable domain (outside the CDR3, taken from reference TRBV18 and TRBJ1-5): NAGVMQNPRHLVRRRGQEARLRCSPMKGHSHVYWYRQLPEEGLKFMVYLQKENIIDESGMPKERFSAEFPKEGPSILRIQQVVRGDSAAYFCASSPTTPGSNQPQHFGDGTRLSIL.

This clone was counted many times. The rearrangement links TRBV5-1 to TRBJ1-4; TRBD1 might be the D (5 bases). The V gene lost 1 base and the J gene lost 8 bases, with 18 bases spanning the gap. The CDR3 sequence is 16 residues long. Germline V lookup: CDR1 SGHRS, CDR2 YFSETQ. CDR3 amino acids: CASSLYSGTGKEKLFF. The CDR3 nucleotides are TGCGCCAGCAGCTTGTATTCCGGGACGGGGAAAGAAAAACTGTTTTTT.